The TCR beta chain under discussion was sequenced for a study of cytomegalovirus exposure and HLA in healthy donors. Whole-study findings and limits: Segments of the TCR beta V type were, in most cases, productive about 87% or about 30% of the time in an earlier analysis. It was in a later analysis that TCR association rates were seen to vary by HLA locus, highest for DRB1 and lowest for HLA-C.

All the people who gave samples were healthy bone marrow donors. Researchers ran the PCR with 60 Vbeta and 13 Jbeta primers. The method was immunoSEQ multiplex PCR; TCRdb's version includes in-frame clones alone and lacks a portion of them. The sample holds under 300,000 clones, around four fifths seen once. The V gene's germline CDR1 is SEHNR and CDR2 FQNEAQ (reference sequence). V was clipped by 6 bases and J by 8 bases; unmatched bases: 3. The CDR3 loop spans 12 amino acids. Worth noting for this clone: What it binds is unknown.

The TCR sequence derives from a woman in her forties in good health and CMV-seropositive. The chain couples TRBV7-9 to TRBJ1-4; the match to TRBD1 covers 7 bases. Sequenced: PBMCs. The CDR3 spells CASSHRGEKLFF. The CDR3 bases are TGTGCCAGCAGTCACAGGGGCGAAAAACTGTTTTTT.